The 21 T cell receptor beta chains presented below share a single source sample, sequenced in a study of shared clonotypes between healthy human individuals. Sequenced by immunoSEQ multiplex PCR; TCRdb stores in-frame clones only, minus some. The sample records more than 2,000,000 clones, more than 80% being singletons. Sequences were obtained from naive CD4+ T cells from PBMCs. The subset is: CD45RA+ positively selected. Every receptor here comes from a man between 18 and 35 years old in good health. Some clones in this sample may be carry-over from other donors' samples.

V gene TRBV27 combines with J gene TRBJ1-2, with 9 positions matching TRBD1. There are 16 residues in the CDR3. After removal of 3 bases from V and 4 bases from J, the junction contained 9 bases not matched to a gene. Germline V gives CDR1 MNHEY, CDR2 SMNVEV (reference sequence). CDR3 in amino acids: CASSFYRDRDSYGYTF. The CDR3 DNA follows: TGTGCCAGCAGTTTTTACCGGGACAGGGACTCCTATGGCTACACCTTC.

The chain uses TRBV27 and TRBJ2-7; the match to TRBD2 covers 8 bases. CDR3 length: 15 amino acids. Losses at the gene ends were 6 bases for V and 7 bases for J; bases not matched to a gene: 14. Germline CDR1 MNHEY, CDR2 SMNVEV (reference sequence). In nucleotides, the CDR3 is TGTGCCAGCAGACGCCCGGGACTAGACCCTTGGGAGCAGTACTTC. This gives the protein CASRRPGLDPWEQYF.

The chain joins TRBV5-1 to TRBJ1-2; no firm D call. Per the germline V gene, CDR1 is SGHRS and CDR2 is YFSETQ. The ends were cut back, 3 bases at V and 3 bases at J, with 18 bases in the middle. This CDR3 is built from 16 residues. Here the CDR3 DNA reads TGCGCCAGCAGCTGGGGTGGGAGAGGGAATGACTATGGCTACACCTTC. Translation gives CASSWGGRGNDYGYTF. Looking up the rest from reference TRBV5-1 and TRBJ1-2 gives the full variable domain: KAGVTQTPRYLIKTRGQQVTLSCSPISGHRSVSWYQQTPGQGLQFLFEYFSETQRNKGNFPGRFSGRQFSNSRSEMNVSTLELGDSALYLCASSWGGRGNDYGYTFGSGTRLTVV.

The chain carries TRBV25-1 and TRBJ2-1; D unresolved. The germline V gene encodes CDR1 MGHDK and CDR2 SYGVNS. This CDR3 comprises 12 residues. DNA of the CDR3: TGTGCTACCGAGTTCGTCGACAATGAGCAGTTCTTC. It yields the protein CATEFVDNEQFF.

J is TRBJ2-1 and V is TRBV9; weak D call: TRBD2 (5 bases). Trimming pared 0 bases from V and 2 bases from J, leaving 9 bases between. Germline values: CDR1 SGDLS, CDR2 YYNGEE. The CDR3 runs to 15 residues. DNA of the CDR3: TGTGCCAGCAGCGTAGACGGGAACGCCTACAATGAGCAGTTCTTC. This encodes CASSVDGNAYNEQFF.

The rearrangement links TRBV11-3 to TRBJ2-1, with 10 bases fitting TRBD2. The germline CDR1 and CDR2 sequences are SGHNT and YENEEA. This CDR3 contains 20 residues. Unmatched junction bases numbered 18, after V lost 4 bases and J lost 3 bases. The CDR3 here is CASSSPGASGRKVNYNEQFF. Written as DNA, the CDR3 is TGTGCCAGCAGCTCCCCTGGGGCTAGCGGGAGAAAAGTAAACTACAATGAGCAGTTCTTC.

For this clone: This specimen includes other DNA sequences encoding the same CDR3. This sequence joins TRBV5-4 and TRBJ2-3; D ambiguous. The CDR3 runs to 12 residues. CDR1 and CDR2 from the germline V gene are SGHNT and YYREEE (reference sequence). Trimming removed 4 bases at V and 0 bases at J, with 3 bases between. The CDR3 reads CASSLSTDTQYF. CDR3 sequence (DNA): TGTGCCAGCAGCCTTAGCACAGATACGCAGTATTTT.

Notes on this clone: This sample includes further DNA sequences coding for the same CDR3. The chain links TRBV6-5 to TRBJ1-2; D call uncertain. CDR3 length: 11 residues. Trimming stripped 1 base from V and 8 bases from J, with 5 bases between. Germline V gene sequence: CDR1 MNHEY, CDR2 SVGAGI. The DNA of the CDR3 is TGTGCCAGCAGTTACTTAGGGGGCTACACCTTC. Its translation: CASSYLGGYTF.

J is TRBJ2-5 and V is TRBV5-1, with 9 bases aligning to TRBD2. The ends lost 6 bases at V and 10 bases at J; junction bases unmatched: 13. The CDR3 covers 14 residues. Germline V gene data show CDR1 as SGHRS and CDR2 as YFSETQ. The CDR3 sequence is CASMEASGTGGQYF. As DNA, the CDR3 is TGCGCCAGCATGGAGGCTAGCGGGACCGGGGGCCAGTACTTC.

V gene TRBV7-2 combines with J gene TRBJ2-2, with 8 positions matching TRBD1. This CDR3 has 15 amino acids. Germline V CDR1 and CDR2: SGHTA, FQGNSA. V lost 5 bases to trimming and J lost 6 bases; unmatched junction nucleotides: 8. CDR3 in DNA: TGTGCCAGCAGCCAGCCGGACAGGGCGGCCGGGGAGCTGTTTTTT. The encoded protein is CASSQPDRAAGELFF.

The J gene is TRBJ1-2, the V gene TRBV28; weak D call: TRBD1 (5 bases). Germline CDR1 and CDR2: MDHEN and SYDVKM. This CDR3 spans 13 amino acids. V lost 2 bases and J lost 6, with 10 bases in between. CDR3 loop: CASSLAGRNGYTF. The CDR3 DNA reads as TGTGCCAGCAGTTTAGCGGGACGCAATGGCTACACCTTC.

The CDR3 DNA sequence: TGTGCCAGCAGCTTAGGGGTTAGGAACACTGAAGCTTTCTTT. Translating gives CASSLGVRNTEAFF. The rearrangement links TRBV7-8 to TRBJ1-1, with D unresolved. CDR1 is SGHVS, CDR2 FQNEAQ, per germline. V was clipped by 1 base and J by 1 base, with 7 bases between them. CDR3 length: 14 residues.

The chain employs TRBV18 and TRBJ2-5; 14 nucleotides match TRBD2. Germline loops: CDR1 KGHSH, CDR2 LQKENI. Trimming at V came to 5 bases and at J to 4 bases, leaving 6 bases not matched to a gene. This CDR3 has 16 residues. The CDR3 DNA sequence: TGTGCCAGCTCATCCTCGACTAGCGGGAGGGGAGAGACCCAGTACTTC. It is translated as CASSSSTSGRGETQYF.

This chain uses TRBV7-9 with TRBJ2-1; 9 bases are shared with TRBD2. CDR1 SEHNR and CDR2 FQNEAQ come from the germline V gene (reference sequence). The CDR3 is made up of 17 amino acids. J gave up 5 bases and V 4 bases, and 12 bases lay outside the gene matches. CDR3 in DNA: TGTGCCAGCAGCTCATTAGGGCGGGAGGGCCTCAACAATGAGCAGTTCTTC. Amino acids: CASSSLGREGLNNEQFF.

The chain uses TRBV5-1 and TRBJ1-2, with 8 positions matching TRBD1. V trimming: 0 bases; J trimming: 3 bases; junction bases outside the gene matches: 4. Germline values: CDR1 SGHRS, CDR2 YFSETQ. This CDR3 contains 15 residues. CDR3 DNA: TGCGCCAGCAGCTTGGAGACAGGGGAAGACTATGGCTACACCTTC. This codes for CASSLETGEDYGYTF.

The CDR3 reads CASSPGTRTYEQYF. DNA of the CDR3: TGTGCCAGCTCACCAGGCACCAGAACCTACGAGCAGTACTTC. This rearrangement joins TRBV18 to TRBJ2-7, with D unclear. The V gene's germline CDR1 is KGHSH and CDR2 LQKENI. V was cut by 2 bases and J by 2 bases, with 10 bases left in between. The length of the CDR3 is 14 residues.

This chain joins TRBV19 and TRBJ2-7, with TRBD2 as a possible D gene (6 bases). This CDR3 is built from 15 residues. Trimming took off 2 bases at V and 0 bases at J, with 11 bases between the two ends. The germline gives CDR1 LNHDA, CDR2 SQIVND (reference sequence). The CDR3 region is CASSITSGPSYEQYF. The DNA of the CDR3 is TGTGCCAGTAGTATAACAAGCGGGCCCTCCTACGAGCAGTACTTC.

The chain uses TRBV27 and TRBJ1-5; D not certain. The germline V gene encodes CDR1 MNHEY and CDR2 SMNVEV (reference sequence). The CDR3 sequence is 15 residues long. Trimming shortened V by 5 bases and J by 7 bases, and 18 bases separated the two germline ends. The CDR3 is CASSPKTRAGQPQHF. The CDR3 bases are TGTGCCAGCAGTCCAAAAACAAGGGCCGGGCAGCCCCAGCATTTT.

V gene TRBV7-9 combines with J gene TRBJ2-3, with D unresolved. Germline CDR1 reads SEHNR; CDR2 reads FQNEAQ (reference sequence). The CDR3 totals 14 residues. V was trimmed by 1 base and J by 11 bases, leaving 16 bases between them. The CDR3 sequence is CASSLGPRNRKQYF. The CDR3 bases are TGTGCCAGCAGCTTAGGGCCAAGAAATAGGAAGCAGTATTTT. Drawing the rest from reference TRBV7-9 and TRBJ2-3, the complete variable domain is DTGVSQNPRHKITKRGQNVTFRCDPISEHNRLYWYRQTLGQGPEFLTYFQNEAQLEKSRLLSDRFSAERPKGSFSTLEIQRTEQGDSAMYLCASSLGPRNRKQYFGPGTRLTVL.

This chain connects TRBV2 to TRBJ1-5; TRBD1 agrees at 7 bases. The CDR3 spans 14 residues. Trimming took 8 bases from V and 4 from J; bases not matched to a gene: 8. Germline V gene sequence: CDR1 SNHLY, CDR2 FYNNEI. For the CDR3, the DNA is TGTGCCAGCGCCCGGGACAGCGTTAATCAGCCCCAGCATTTT. Translated, it gives CASARDSVNQPQHF.

CDR3 in amino acids: CASSCRGVGRPGKLFF. CDR3 coding DNA: TGTGCCAGCAGCTGCCGGGGAGTCGGTCGTCCGGGAAAACTGTTTTTT. The chain recombines TRBV12-1 with TRBJ1-4. TRBV12-1 is shown as a pseudogene. The CDR3 has 16 amino acids.